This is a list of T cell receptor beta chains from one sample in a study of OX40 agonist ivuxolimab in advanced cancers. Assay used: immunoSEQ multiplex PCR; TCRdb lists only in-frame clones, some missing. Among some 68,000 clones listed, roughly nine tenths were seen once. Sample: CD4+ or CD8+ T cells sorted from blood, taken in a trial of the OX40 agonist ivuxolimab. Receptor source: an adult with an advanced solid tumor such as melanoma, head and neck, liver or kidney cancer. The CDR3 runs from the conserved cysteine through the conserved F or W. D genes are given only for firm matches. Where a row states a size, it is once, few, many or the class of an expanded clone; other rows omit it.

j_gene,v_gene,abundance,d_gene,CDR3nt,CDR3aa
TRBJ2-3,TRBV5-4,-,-,TGTGCCAGCAGCTTAACCTTTACTAGCACAGATACGCAGTATTTT,CASSLTFTSTDTQYF
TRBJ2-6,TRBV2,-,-,TGTGCCAGCAGTGAGCAGGGAAATTGGGCCAACGTCCTGACTTTC,CASSEQGNWANVLTF
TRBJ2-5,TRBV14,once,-,TGTGCCAGCAGCCAAGGAAGTGGGCCCCCCCAAGAGACCCAGTACTTC,CASSQGSGPPQETQYF
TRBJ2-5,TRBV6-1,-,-,TGTGCCAGCAGTGAGGGCTTACTCGGGACCCAGTACTTC,CASSEGLLGTQYF
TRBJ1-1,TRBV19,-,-,TGTGCCAGTAGTAAGGGGATGAACACTGAAGCTTTCTTT,CASSKGMNTEAFF
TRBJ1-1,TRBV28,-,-,TGTGCCAGCAGGAAACAGGGAGCCTACACTGAAGCTTTCTTT,CASRKQGAYTEAFF
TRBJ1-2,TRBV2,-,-,TGTGCCAGCAGGATATACTCCCCCGGGTCTAACTATGGCTACACCTTC,CASRIYSPGSNYGYTF
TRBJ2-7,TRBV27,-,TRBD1,TGTGCCAGCAGGAATACGGGACAGGGGGCTCATGATAGCTCCTACGAGCAGTACTTC,CASRNTGQGAHDSSYEQYF
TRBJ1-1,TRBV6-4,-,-,TGTGCCAGCAGCTACAGGGTTGGCACTGAAGCTTTCTTT,CASSYRVGTEAFF
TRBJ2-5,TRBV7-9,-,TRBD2,TGTGCCAGCAGCTCCCGCGCGGGGGGGATGTCCCTAAGTAACTTC,CASSSRAGGMSLSNF
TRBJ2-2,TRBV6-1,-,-,TGTGCCAGCCAGGTTCAGGGGAACACCGGGGAGCTGTTTTTT,CASQVQGNTGELFF
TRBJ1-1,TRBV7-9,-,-,TGTGCCACCGCCGGAGGGCGGAGCACTGAAGCTTTCTTT,CATAGGRSTEAFF
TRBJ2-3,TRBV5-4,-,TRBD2,TGTGCCAGCAGCTCAGCCTCTAGCGGGAGTGGATATACGCAGTATTTT,CASSSASSGSGYTQYF
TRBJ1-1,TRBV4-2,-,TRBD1,TGTGCCAGCAGCCCGCGGCCCGGGACAGGGGGGAGCCTGAACACTGAAGCTTTCTTT,CASSPRPGTGGSLNTEAFF
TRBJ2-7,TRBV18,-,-,TGTGCCAGCTCCCGGACCCTGGCGTACGAGCAGTACTTC,CASSRTLAYEQYF
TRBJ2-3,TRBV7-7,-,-,TGTGCCAGCAGCTTAGGCGGGCGCCCTATAGATACGCAGTATTTT,CASSLGGRPIDTQYF
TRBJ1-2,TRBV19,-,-,TGTGCCAGCTCTCCGGGACCGAATAACTATGGCTACACCTTC,CASSPGPNNYGYTF
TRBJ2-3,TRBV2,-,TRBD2,TGTGCCTGTAAAACCTTGGCGACTAGCGGGGGGAGGGGGGCAGATACGCAGTATTTT,CACKTLATSGGRGADTQYF
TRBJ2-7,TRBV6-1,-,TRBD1,TGTGCCAGCAGTGGACAGGGCCTGAACGAGCAGTACTTC,CASSGQGLNEQYF
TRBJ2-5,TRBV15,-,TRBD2,TGTGCCACCAGCAGAGGTACTAGCGGGAGATCAGAGACCCAGTACTTC,CATSRGTSGRSETQYF
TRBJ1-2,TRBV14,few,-,TGTGCCAGCAGCCAAGGCGGATTTGGGGCCCTCTATGGCTACACCTTC,CASSQGGFGALYGYTF
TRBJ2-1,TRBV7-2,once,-,TGTGCCAGCAGCGAGAGCCATATAAGGCAGTTCTTC,CASSESHIRQFF
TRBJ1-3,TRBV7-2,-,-,TGTGCCAGCAGTCAGGACGGGGGAAACACCATATATTTT,CASSQDGGNTIYF
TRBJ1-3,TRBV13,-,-,TGTGCCAGCAGCCCGCGGGGGGCGACTGGAAACACCATATATTTT,CASSPRGATGNTIYF
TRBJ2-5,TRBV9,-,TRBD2,TGTGCCAGCAGCGCGAAGAGGCTAGCGGGGGGGGGCCGAGAGACCCAGTACTTC,CASSAKRLAGGGRETQYF
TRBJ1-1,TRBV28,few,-,TGTGCCAGCAGTCGAGACGGCATGAACACTGAAGCTTTCTTT,CASSRDGMNTEAFF
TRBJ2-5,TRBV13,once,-,TGTGCCAGCAGCTTGGGAGTAACGGGGAGTGGGCAAGAGACCCAGTACTTC,CASSLGVTGSGQETQYF
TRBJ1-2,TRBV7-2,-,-,TGTGCCAGCAGCTCCGATCCTTCTAACTATGGCTACACCTTC,CASSSDPSNYGYTF
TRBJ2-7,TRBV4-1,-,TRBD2,TGCGCCAGCAGCCCAGTAGCGGGAGAATGGATCCCGCAGGTTTACGAGCAGTACTTC,CASSPVAGEWIPQVYEQYF
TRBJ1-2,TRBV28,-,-,TGTGCCAGCAGTTTATTAGCAGGCCAAGTCGGCTACACCTTC,CASSLLAGQVGYTF
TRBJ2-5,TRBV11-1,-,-,TGTGCCAGCAGCCCCCCACCGAGTGGGGAGACCCAGTACTTC,CASSPPPSGETQYF
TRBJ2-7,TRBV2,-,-,TGTGCCAGCAGTGTCTGGAACGAGCAGTACTTC,CASSVWNEQYF
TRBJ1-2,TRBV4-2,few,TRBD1,TGTGCCAGCAGCCAATTCACAGGGGGCGTCTATGGCTACACCTTC,CASSQFTGGVYGYTF
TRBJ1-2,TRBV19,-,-,TGTGCCAGTAGTATACGTCCGGGGGGGTATGGCTACACCTTC,CASSIRPGGYGYTF
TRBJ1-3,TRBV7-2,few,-,TGTGCCAGCAGCTTATATCAGCCCGGGCAGGGCAATGGAAACACCATATATTTT,CASSLYQPGQGNGNTIYF